This T cell receptor (beta chain) was recovered during a study of tumor and adjacent non-tumor tissue in lung cancer. General study points: TCR diversity was significantly greater in tumor than normal lung tissue. Tumor TCR diversity, when higher, was linked to shorter survival.

RNA was extracted from bulk tissue without any cell sorting. Three rounds of nested PCR, following a modified ARM-PCR protocol, produced the TCRbeta library. TCRdb independently ran MiXCR on the multiplex PCR reads; one entry per CDR3 protein. Of about 76,000 distinct CDR3 sequences in the sample, roughly 75% were seen once. This clonotype was found many times. Its antigen is as yet unknown. V was clipped by 6 bases and J by 0 bases, with 20 bases between them. There are 16 residues in the CDR3. CDR1 is DFQATT, CDR2 SNEGSKA, per germline (reference sequence). This receptor was obtained from a woman in her seventies with non-small cell lung cancer. Sequencing was carried out using lung tumor tissue. V is TRBV20-1 and J is TRBJ1-1; a possible D gene is TRBD1 (5 bases). CDR3 sequence reads: CSARGRGQILNTEAFF. For the CDR3, the DNA is TGCAGTGCCCGAGGAAGGGGCCAGATTTTGAACACTGAAGCTTTCTTT.